Presented here are 24 T cell receptor beta chains from one specimen sequenced in a study of CD8+CD57+ T cells in acquired aplastic anemia. Genomic DNA templated the TCR beta VDJ and CDR3 profiling. TCRdb processed the reads anew with MiXCR; each CDR3 protein has one entry. The table has about 180,000 distinct CDR3 sequences, about 45% seen once. By flow cytometry, patients selected for sequencing had shown an expansion of CD8+CD57+ cells. Sequencing was carried out using sorted CD4+, CD8+, or CD8+CD57+ T cells (not recorded which) from PBMCs. These receptors came from a human donor with aplastic anemia.

The gene calls are TRBV24-1 and TRBJ2-3; possible D gene TRBD2, 6 bases. Germline loops: CDR1 KGHDR, CDR2 SFDVKD. The CDR3 runs to 17 residues. Trimming shortened V by 1 base and J by 3 bases, and 16 bases separated the two germline ends. CDR3 sequence: CATSDLYQGGETDTQYF. CDR3 coding DNA: TGTGCCACCAGTGATTTATACCAGGGAGGCGAGACAGATACGCAGTATTTT.

Details on this clonotype: The CDR3 does not end in the conserved phenylalanine or tryptophan, so this is likely a read error. Here the CDR3 DNA reads TGTGCCAGCAGCGCGATAGGACAGGGGGCTACCTACGAGCAGTACTTA. It codes for CASSAIGQGATYEQYL. The rearrangement links TRBV9 to TRBJ2-7, with 11 bases identical to TRBD1. Trimming cost V 3 bases and J 2 bases; bases outside gene matches: 7. The CDR3 loop spans 16 amino acids. Germline assignment: CDR1 SGDLS and CDR2 YYNGEE.

This clonotype showed up many times. This rearrangement joins TRBV5-4 to TRBJ2-3; D call uncertain. From germline, CDR1 is SGHNT and CDR2 YYREEE (reference sequence). V lost 4 bases, J lost 2 bases, and 11 bases lay in between. The length of the CDR3 is 14 residues. CDR3 residues: CASSPSAYTDTQYF. CDR3 bases: TGTGCCAGCAGCCCCTCGGCCTACACAGATACGCAGTATTTT.

This clonotype was recorded at least ten times. The J gene is TRBJ2-1, the V gene TRBV2, with 10 bases matching TRBD2. Germline V gives CDR1 SNHLY, CDR2 FYNNEI. This CDR3 is built from 13 residues. The V and J ends lost 11 bases and 8 bases, in that order; junction bases with no gene match: 9. The CDR3 coding sequence is TGTGCCGGAAGCGGGGGGGCTATGTATGAGCAGTTCTTC. Amino acid sequence: CAGSGGAMYEQFF.

This clonotype was recorded many times. This sequence joins TRBV10-3 and TRBJ1-4; D is unclear. CDR3 length: 13 residues. Per the germline V gene, CDR1 is ENHRY and CDR2 is SYGVKD. The V end was cut by 7 bases, the J end by 0 bases, with 6 bases between. Written as DNA, the CDR3 is TGTGCCATCAAAGCGGCAACTAATGAAAAACTGTTTTTT. Encoded protein: CAIKAATNEKLFF.

The genes are TRBV10-3 and TRBJ2-5; 7 bases agree with TRBD1. The CDR3 sequence is 15 residues long. Unmatched junction bases numbered 10, after V lost 4 bases and J lost 5 bases. Germline V CDR1 and CDR2: ENHRY, SYGVKD. The CDR3 here is CAISADTGVWETQYF. The CDR3 DNA sequence: TGTGCCATCAGTGCCGATACAGGGGTCTGGGAGACCCAGTACTTC.

J is TRBJ2-1 and V is TRBV7-6; D may be TRBD2 (5 bases). The CDR3 runs 16 residues. The ends were cut back, 4 bases at V and 0 bases at J, with 13 bases in the middle. Germline V gives CDR1 SGHVS, CDR2 FNYEAQ. Here the CDR3 reads CASSSLSDSSYNEQFF. The CDR3 bases are TGTGCCAGCAGCTCCCTTAGCGATAGCTCCTACAATGAGCAGTTCTTC.

V gene TRBV18 combines with J gene TRBJ1-1; D is unresolved. The CDR3 totals 12 residues. Germline assignment: CDR1 KGHSH and CDR2 LQKENI. Between the trimmed V and J ends, which lost 0 bases and 5 bases, there was a span of 4 bases. The CDR3 sequence is CASSPPKTEAFF. CDR3 nucleotide sequence: TGTGCCAGCTCACCACCCAAAACTGAAGCTTTCTTT.

This clonotype occurred many times. The CDR3 protein is CATRRDVLEGQFF. The CDR3 DNA sequence: TGTGCCACCCGGCGGGATGTCTTAGAAGGGCAGTTCTTC. The rearrangement links TRBV19 to TRBJ2-1; perhaps TRBD2 as D (6 bases). The germline V and J ends were trimmed by 10 bases and 12 bases, with 22 bases remaining between them. The CDR3 extends over 13 amino acids. The V gene's germline CDR1 is LNHDA and CDR2 SQIVND (reference sequence).

This clonotype was picked up a small number of times. The chain recombines TRBV5-6 with TRBJ1-2; D is perhaps TRBD1 (6 bases). Trimming pared 3 bases from V and 4 bases from J, leaving 10 bases between. The CDR3 has 13 amino acids. From germline, CDR1 is SGHDT and CDR2 YYEEEE. CDR3 DNA sequence: TGTGCCAGCAGCTCACCAGGGGCCTATGGCTACACCTTC. It is translated as CASSSPGAYGYTF.

This clonotype was detected many times. This chain links TRBV6-1 with TRBJ1-6, with 9 bases aligning to TRBD1. Germline CDR1 and CDR2: MNHNS and SASEGT. V shed 5 bases, J shed 13 bases, and the junction held 15 bases outside the gene matches. This CDR3 is 16 amino acids long. Here the CDR3 reads CASSPSSGTGNVPLHF. In DNA, the CDR3 is TGTGCCAGCAGTCCATCATCCGGGACAGGGAACGTCCCCCTCCACTTT.

The rearrangement links TRBV7-7 to TRBJ2-1; possibly TRBD1 or TRBD2 for D (7 bases each). Trimming took off 5 bases at V and 3 bases at J, with 14 bases between the two ends. Per germline, CDR1 SSHAT and CDR2 FNYEAQ (reference sequence). The CDR3 is 15 amino acids. Here the CDR3 reads CASSPGGGSYNEQFF. In DNA, the CDR3 is TGTGCCAGCAGCCCAGGGGGGGGCAGCTACAATGAGCAGTTCTTC.

This clonotype was detected only a few times. V usage is TRBV7-9 and J usage is TRBJ2-7; no firm D call. Germline loops: CDR1 SEHNR, CDR2 FQNEAQ (reference sequence). This CDR3 region has 13 residues. V was clipped by 5 bases and J by 4 bases, with 12 bases between them. The CDR3 loop reads CASSLEAQYEQYF. The CDR3 DNA reads as TGTGCCAGCAGCCTAGAGGCGCAGTACGAGCAGTACTTC. The entire variable domain, with the rest obtained from reference TRBV7-9 and TRBJ2-7, is as follows: DTGVSQNPRHKITKRGQNVTFRCDPISEHNRLYWYRQTLGQGPEFLTYFQNEAQLEKSRLLSDRFSAERPKGSFSTLEIQRTEQGDSAMYLCASSLEAQYEQYFGPGTRLTVT.

The CDR3 sequence is CASSLGRAGFF. CDR3 DNA sequence: TGTGCCAGCAGCTTAGGCAGGGCGGGTTTCTTT. The genes are TRBV7-2 and TRBJ1-1; tentative D call: TRBD1 (5 bases). Trimming left V 1 base short and J 13 bases short, with 10 bases between. This CDR3 is 11 amino acids long. Germline V gene sequence: CDR1 SGHTA, CDR2 FQGNSA.

The table lists this clonotype with a count of one. The genes are TRBV12-3 or TRBV12-4 and TRBJ2-2; D not certain. The CDR3 totals 14 residues. Trimming took off 5 bases at V and 1 base at J, with 8 bases between the two ends. The CDR3 nucleotides are TGTGCCAGCAGTGTTCTAGAGAACACCGGGGAGCTGTTTTTT. Translated, it gives CASSVLENTGELFF.

This clonotype was recorded many times. A read error may account for a junction end that differs from germline. For the CDR3, the DNA is TGCAGCGCTAGAGGGGGAGAAGAGACCCAGTACTTC. It yields the protein CSARGGEETQYF. The chain recombines TRBV20-1 with TRBJ2-5, with D maybe TRBD1 (6 bases). From germline, CDR1 is DFQATT and CDR2 SNEGSKA (reference sequence). This CDR3 is 12 amino acids long.

This chain links TRBV3-1 with TRBJ1-3; TRBD1 matches at 9 bases. The CDR3 consists of 15 residues. CDR1 and CDR2 (germline): LGHDT, YNNKEL (reference sequence). The J segment lost 2 bases and the V segment lost 6 bases, leaving 5 bases of the junction unmatched. Here the CDR3 DNA reads TGTGCCAGCAGTCCGGGACAGGGACCTGGAAACACCATATATTTT. Amino acids: CASSPGQGPGNTIYF.

CDR3 DNA sequence: TGTGCCAGCAGCCAATGGGGGGGGAGGAACACCGGGGAGCTGTTTTTT. Amino acids: CASSQWGGRNTGELFF. V usage is TRBV3-1 and J usage is TRBJ2-2, with TRBD2 matching over 7 bases. Germline V CDR1 and CDR2: LGHDT, YNNKEL (reference sequence). Trimming removed 2 bases from V and 1 base from J; junction bases left unmatched: 4. The CDR3 extends over 16 amino acids.

The J gene is TRBJ1-1, the V gene TRBV20-1; tentative D call: TRBD1 (6 bases). The CDR3 loop spans 14 amino acids. Germline V CDR1 and CDR2: DFQATT, SNEGSKA (reference sequence). V was cut by 1 base and J by 6 bases, with 15 bases left in between. CDR3 sequence (DNA): TGCAGTGCTAGAGTTACAGGGATGCACGCTGAAGCTTTCTTT. Translating gives CSARVTGMHAEAFF.

This chain uses TRBV14 with TRBJ1-3, with D hard to call. Germline assignment: CDR1 SGHDN and CDR2 FVKESK. This CDR3 is 17 amino acids long. The V and J ends lost 1 base and 2 bases respectively, with 15 bases between them. The CDR3 DNA sequence: TGTGCCAGCAGCCAAGGAAGGGAAGGCTTCGCTGGAAACACCATATATTTT. Protein product: CASSQGREGFAGNTIYF.

This clonotype has at least ten counts. The rearrangement links TRBV9 to TRBJ2-3, with 9 bases identical to TRBD2. Germline V CDR1 and CDR2: SGDLS, YYNGEE. V was pared by 4 bases and J by 5 bases, with 8 bases of the junction left unmatched. The CDR3 is 15 residues long. The DNA for the CDR3 is TGTGCCAGCAGCCCTCGACTAGCGGCCTTAGATACGCAGTATTTT. Its translation is CASSPRLAALDTQYF.

This clonotype was counted once. The V and J genes are TRBV12-3 or TRBV12-4 and TRBJ2-7; perhaps D is TRBD1 or TRBD2 (5 bases each). Trimming pared 6 bases from V and 4 bases from J, leaving 16 bases between. The CDR3 is 14 residues long. CDR3 bases: TGTGCCAGCAGCGCGACGGGGACCGATTACGAGCAGTACTTC. It yields the protein CASSATGTDYEQYF.

V gene TRBV5-5 combines with J gene TRBJ2-1, with 10 bases matching TRBD1. This CDR3 contains 13 residues. CDR1 is SGHKS and CDR2 is YYEKEE in the germline V gene (reference sequence). The junction had 3 bases not matched to a gene; V was cut back by 4 bases and J by 8 bases. This CDR3 is CASSRDRGYEQFF. The CDR3 DNA follows: TGTGCCAGCAGCAGGGACAGGGGCTATGAGCAGTTCTTC.

Written as DNA, the CDR3 is TGTGCCAGCAGTGAATTAGCTGAGCAGTTCTTC. It yields the protein CASSELAEQFF. The rearrangement links TRBV25-1 to TRBJ2-1; D not certain. Trimming shortened V by 1 base and J by 9 bases, and 4 bases separated the two germline ends. Germline V lookup: CDR1 MGHDK, CDR2 SYGVNS. There are 11 residues in the CDR3.